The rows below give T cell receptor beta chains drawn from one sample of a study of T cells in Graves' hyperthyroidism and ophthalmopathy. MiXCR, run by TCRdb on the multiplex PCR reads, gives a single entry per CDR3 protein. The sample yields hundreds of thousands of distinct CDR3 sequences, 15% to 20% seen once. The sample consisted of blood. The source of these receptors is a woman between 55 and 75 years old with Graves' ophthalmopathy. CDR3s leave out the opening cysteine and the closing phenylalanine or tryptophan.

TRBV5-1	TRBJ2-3	ASSLPSYRVTDTQY
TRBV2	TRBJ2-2	ASLTQGSSGEQFFGPVTGELF
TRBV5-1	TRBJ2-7	ASSFRQAKSYEQY
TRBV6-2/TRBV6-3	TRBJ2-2	ASSYSGVNGELF
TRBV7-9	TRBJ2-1	ASSGGGSSYNEQF
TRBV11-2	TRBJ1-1	ASSLDPSLNTEAF
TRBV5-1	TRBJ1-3	ASSLGPVGNTIY
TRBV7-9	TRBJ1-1	ASSLARGGRNTEAF
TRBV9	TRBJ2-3	ASSVAQGTDTQY
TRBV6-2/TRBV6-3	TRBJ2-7	ASSYWESGGLFYEQY
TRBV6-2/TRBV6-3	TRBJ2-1	ASSWERDRGGNEQF
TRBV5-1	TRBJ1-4	ASSFESEKLF
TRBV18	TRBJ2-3	ASSPFRTSTDTQY
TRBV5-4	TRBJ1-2	ASSPVPGQGEKSYGYT
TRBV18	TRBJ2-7	ASSPGTGGPYEQY
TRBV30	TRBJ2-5	AWSVRLSRDRKETQY
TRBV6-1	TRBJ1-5	ASSSGWGNQPQH
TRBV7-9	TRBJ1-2	ASSRTGQLNYGYT
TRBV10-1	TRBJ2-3	ASSAGTGVEY
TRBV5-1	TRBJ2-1	ASSLEAAGGAGEQF
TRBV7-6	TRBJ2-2	ASSRRTGWAGELF
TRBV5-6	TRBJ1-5	ASSFSISNQPQH
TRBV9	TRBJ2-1	ASSVGRTISYNEQF
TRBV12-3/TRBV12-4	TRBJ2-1	ASSRGVAGGPHNEQF
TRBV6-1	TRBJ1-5	ASRNNGQRNQPQH
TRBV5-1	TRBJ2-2	ASSVGTGTPGELF
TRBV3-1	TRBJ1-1	ASGYSTEAF
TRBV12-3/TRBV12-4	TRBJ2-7	ASSFSSRYEQY
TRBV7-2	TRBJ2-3	ASSNGRQGRTDTQY
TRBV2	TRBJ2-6	ASTTRTGNVLT
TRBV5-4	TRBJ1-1	ASSFENTEAF
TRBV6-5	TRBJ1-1	ASSYAGTVEVAAF
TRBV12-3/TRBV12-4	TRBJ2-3	ASSPPRGPDTQY
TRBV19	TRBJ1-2	ASSMAGGEGYT
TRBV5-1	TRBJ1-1	ASSLAAREGTEAF
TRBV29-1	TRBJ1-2	SVVRDRDYGYT
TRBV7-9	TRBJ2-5	ASSAQGGEQETQY
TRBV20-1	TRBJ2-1	SARDSDRDYNEQF
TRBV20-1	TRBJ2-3	SARDPQSTDTQY
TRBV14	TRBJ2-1	ASSQDRGSSYNEQF
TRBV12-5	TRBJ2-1	ASGPGQNYNEQF